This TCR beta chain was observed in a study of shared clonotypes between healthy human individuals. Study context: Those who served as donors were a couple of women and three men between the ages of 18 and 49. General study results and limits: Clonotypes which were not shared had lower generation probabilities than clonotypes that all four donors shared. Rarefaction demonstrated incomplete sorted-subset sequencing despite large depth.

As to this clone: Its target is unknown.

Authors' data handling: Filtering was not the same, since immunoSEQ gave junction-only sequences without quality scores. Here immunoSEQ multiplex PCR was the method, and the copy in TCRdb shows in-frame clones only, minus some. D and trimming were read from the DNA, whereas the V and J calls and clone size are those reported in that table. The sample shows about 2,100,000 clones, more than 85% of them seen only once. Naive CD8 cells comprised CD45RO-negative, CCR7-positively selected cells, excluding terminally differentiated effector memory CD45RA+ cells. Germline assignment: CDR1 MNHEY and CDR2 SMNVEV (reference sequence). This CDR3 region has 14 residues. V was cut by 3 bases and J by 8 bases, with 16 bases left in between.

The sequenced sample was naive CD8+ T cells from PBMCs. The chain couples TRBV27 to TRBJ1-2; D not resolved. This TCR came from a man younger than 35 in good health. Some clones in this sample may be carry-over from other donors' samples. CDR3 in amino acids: CASSLNPSVRGYTF. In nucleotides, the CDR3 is TGTGCCAGCAGTTTGAATCCGTCCGTACGCGGCTACACCTTC.